A single sample is the source of the 27 T cell receptor beta chains below, sequenced in a study of regulatory T cells in long-lasting Graves disease (TCRdb year 2021). This specimen's time point label, interpreted: newly diagnosed GD, antithyroid drugs for less than 3 months. RNA was extracted from PBMCs in TRIzol for both TCR sequencing and RNA sequencing. The method was multiplex PCR. Sequencing used an Illumina HiSeq 4000. iRepertoire HTBI primers and Arm-PCR amplification of CDR3 regions were used to construct TCR beta libraries. The public reads were reprocessed in TCRdb via fastp at Q25 and MiXCR, keeping in-frame beta chains. CDR3 protein duplicates are merged, each entry listing the most common genes and DNA. Present in this sample are 350,000 to 500,000 distinct CDR3 sequences, around 17% of which were seen just once. About 10% of the sample rests with the top ten. The same specimen was also included in a second study, on T cells in Graves' hyperthyroidism and ophthalmopathy.

The sample was peripheral blood mononuclear cells (PBMCs), taken at new diagnosis, from a patient treated with antithyroid drugs. Receptors were obtained from a woman in her twenties or thirties with Graves disease. Donor details come from another sample of the same person, matched by shared clones.

The rearrangement links TRBV11-2 to TRBJ2-7; tentatively, D is TRBD1 (7 bases). The CDR3 covers 23 residues. Germline V gene sequence: CDR1 SGHAT, CDR2 FQNNGV. V lost 3 bases to trimming and J lost 2 bases, with 38 bases between them. The CDR3 sequence is CASSFRVRTGLSLGGRNPYEQYF. DNA for the CDR3: TGTGCCAGCAGCTTCAGAGTCCGGACAGGTCTTTCTCTGGGGGGCCGGAACCCCTACGAGCAGTACTTC.

This rearrangement joins TRBV19 to TRBJ2-1; D tentatively fits TRBD1 or TRBD2 (5 bases each). The CDR3 sequence is 15 residues long. Trimming took off 3 bases at V and 2 bases at J, with 11 bases between the two ends. Per the germline V gene, CDR1 is LNHDA and CDR2 is SQIVND (reference sequence). CDR3 in DNA: TGTGCCAGTAGTATGATGGGACGCACCTACAATGAGCAGTTCTTC. This codes for CASSMMGRTYNEQFF.

The table lists this clonotype with many counts. V gene TRBV25-1 combines with J gene TRBJ1-2; possibly TRBD1 for D (6 bases). V gave up 2 bases and J gave up 7 bases, with 20 bases separating them. CDR3 length equals 16 residues. Germline CDR1 and CDR2: MGHDK and SYGVNS. The CDR3 sequence: CASSEIGGSGGLGYTF. The CDR3 coding sequence is TGTGCCAGCAGTGAAATCGGGGGGAGCGGGGGGCTTGGCTACACCTTC.

This sequence joins TRBV5-1 and TRBJ1-1; D possibly corresponds to TRBD1 (5 bases). The V and J ends lost 4 bases and 3 bases respectively, with 19 bases between them. This CDR3 has 16 amino acids. CDR1 and CDR2 from the germline V gene are SGHRS and YFSETQ. The CDR3 spells CASSKLSGTDDTEAFF. CDR3 bases: TGCGCCAGCAGCAAACTCTCCGGGACCGATGACACTGAAGCTTTCTTT.

In this sample, this clonotype turned up many times. The chain recombines TRBV6-1 with TRBJ2-7, with D maybe TRBD2 (5 bases). V was pared by 6 bases and J by 3 bases, with 15 bases between. The germline V gene has CDR1 MNHNS and CDR2 SASEGT. The CDR3 length is 14 residues. The CDR3 coding sequence is TGTGCCAGCAGCCCCCTCGGAGGCGGCTACGAGCAGTACTTC. Translation: CASSPLGGGYEQYF.

The table lists this clonotype with many counts. This chain uses TRBV20-1 with TRBJ2-2, with a weak D call TRBD2 (6 bases). Germline loops: CDR1 DFQATT, CDR2 SNEGSKA (reference sequence). The CDR3 loop spans 15 amino acids. V was pared by 6 bases and J by 4 bases, with 18 bases between. This CDR3 reads CSACALGSGTGELFF. CDR3 DNA sequence: TGCAGTGCCTGCGCTCTGGGTAGCGGCACCGGGGAGCTGTTTTTT.

The chain has TRBV29-1 and TRBJ1-2; 9 positions agree with TRBD1. With 4 bases clipped from V and 3 bases from J, the junction kept 6 bases outside the gene matches. CDR1 is SQVTM, CDR2 ANQGSEA, per germline. This CDR3 contains 14 residues. The CDR3, as DNA: TGCAGCGTTGGAAAGGGACAGGGACACTATGGCTACACCTTC. Amino acid sequence: CSVGKGQGHYGYTF.

Turning to this clonotype: Relative to the germline gene, one junction end is altered; a read error may explain this. This rearrangement joins TRBV3-1 to TRBJ2-7, with a tentative D call TRBD2 (6 bases). The CDR3 has 11 residues. Germline V gene data show CDR1 as LGHDT and CDR2 as YNNKEL (reference sequence). CDR3 bases: TGTGCCAGCAGCTCCACCTGGGACTTAATCTTC. Translating it yields CASSSTWDLIF.

This clonotype was seen repeatedly, ten times or more. The chain uses TRBV7-2 and TRBJ1-2; no definite D call. V gave up 5 bases and J gave up 1 base, with 11 bases separating them. This CDR3 has 14 residues. Looked up from germline, CDR1 is SGHTA and CDR2 is FQGNSA. The CDR3 region has the DNA TGTGCCAGCAGCCTGGGCGCCATTAACTATGGCTACACCTTC. Residues: CASSLGAINYGYTF.

The V gene is TRBV20-1, the J gene TRBJ1-1, with TRBD1 identical over 7 bases. Germline V lookup: CDR1 DFQATT, CDR2 SNEGSKA (reference sequence). The CDR3 spans 13 residues. Trimming cost V 5 bases and J 7 bases; bases outside gene matches: 10. The CDR3 nucleotides are TGCAGTGCTCGGGACAGCGGAGGAATTGAAGCTTTCTTT. This sequence encodes CSARDSGGIEAFF.

The V gene is TRBV4-3, the J gene TRBJ1-2, with D hard to call. Looked up from germline, CDR1 is LGHNA and CDR2 is YSLEER. V lost 0 bases to trimming and J lost 2 bases, with 7 bases between them. This CDR3 has 14 amino acids. CDR3 bases: TGCGCCAGCAGCCAAGATATGGGCAACTATGGCTACACCTTC. Translated, it gives CASSQDMGNYGYTF.

This clonotype was recorded many times. The chain combines TRBV5-6 with TRBJ2-1, with D perhaps TRBD2 (6 bases). The V and J ends lost 1 base and 0 bases respectively, with 11 bases between them. The CDR3 contains 16 residues. The germline V gene encodes CDR1 SGHDT and CDR2 YYEEEE. CDR3 sequence reads: CASSLWTTSSYNEQFF. CDR3 DNA: TGTGCCAGCAGCTTGTGGACTACGAGCTCCTACAATGAGCAGTTCTTC.

This clonotype was picked up many times. The J gene is TRBJ1-1, the V gene TRBV28, with TRBD1 matching 7 bases. J lost 3 bases, V lost 4 bases, and 8 bases had no gene match. This CDR3 spans 15 amino acids. Germline CDR1 is MDHEN and CDR2 is SYDVKM. CDR3 nucleotides: TGTGCCAGCAGTTCCTACACAGGGGCCCACACTGAAGCTTTCTTT. Amino acid sequence: CASSSYTGAHTEAFF.

This clonotype was seen repeatedly, ten times or more. The chain has TRBV5-1 and TRBJ2-1, with TRBD1 identical over 7 bases. CDR1 is SGHRS and CDR2 is YFSETQ in the germline V gene. Trimming at V came to 2 bases and at J to 8 bases, leaving 10 bases not matched to a gene. The CDR3 sequence is 15 residues long. The CDR3 is CASSFNRGPGDEQFF. The CDR3 nucleotides read TGCGCCAGCAGCTTTAACAGGGGTCCAGGGGATGAGCAGTTCTTC.

Concerning this clonotype itself: No DNA is shown, since the ends of the CDR3 on it are uncertain; the CDR3 is the one TCRdb lists. The chain recombines TRBV25-1 with TRBJ2-1. Per germline, CDR1 MGHDK and CDR2 SYGVNS. The CDR3 is 16 amino acids in total, end residues counted. The CDR3 loop is CASSERGFGSGNEQFF.

In this sample, this clonotype turned up many times. V gene TRBV7-9 combines with J gene TRBJ2-1; 12 nucleotides match TRBD2. Germline trimming cut 5 bases from V and 10 bases from J; bases unmatched to any gene: 3. The CDR3 has 13 amino acids. CDR1 and CDR2 (germline): SEHNR, FQNEAQ (reference sequence). This chain's CDR3 is CASSTGLAGEQFF. The CDR3 DNA reads TGTGCCAGCAGCACCGGACTAGCGGGAGAGCAGTTCTTC. Full variable domain (remainder filled in from reference TRBV7-9 and TRBJ2-1): DTGVSQNPRHKITKRGQNVTFRCDPISEHNRLYWYRQTLGQGPEFLTYFQNEAQLEKSRLLSDRFSAERPKGSFSTLEIQRTEQGDSAMYLCASSTGLAGEQFFGPGTRLTVL.

This clonotype was counted only a few times. The chain has TRBV6-5 and TRBJ1-1; no reliable D call. This CDR3 is 14 amino acids long. In germline, CDR1 is MNHEY, CDR2 SVGAGI. V lost 0 bases and J 1 base, leaving 6 bases between the germline ends. CDR3 residues: CASSYSPPNTEAFF. The CDR3 region has the DNA TGTGCCAGCAGTTACTCGCCGCCGAACACTGAAGCTTTCTTT.

In this sample, this clonotype turned up many times. V is TRBV12-3 or TRBV12-4 and J is TRBJ2-1, with TRBD1 matching over 10 bases. The ends lost 2 bases at V and 2 bases at J; junction bases unmatched: 18. The CDR3 consists of 21 residues. For the CDR3, the DNA is TGTGCCAGCAGTTTAAACCCCCCGGGACAGGGGTGGGGAGTCACCTACAATGAGCAGTTCTTC. It codes for CASSLNPPGQGWGVTYNEQFF.

This clonotype was seen more than once but under ten times. The chain is built from TRBV3-1 and TRBJ2-7, with 8 bases lining up with TRBD2. Germline V gene lookup returns CDR1 LGHDT and CDR2 YNNKEL (reference sequence). V shed 4 bases, J shed 2 bases, and the junction held 7 bases outside the gene matches. The CDR3 contains 15 residues. This chain's CDR3 is CASSLRGGRPYEQYF. CDR3 nucleotides: TGTGCCAGCAGCCTAAGAGGCGGGAGGCCCTACGAGCAGTACTTC.

About this clonotype itself: A much larger clone differs by one base, so this may be a read error. This chain joins TRBV11-3 and TRBJ2-1; D is unclear. The CDR3 loop spans 12 amino acids. Per germline, CDR1 SGHNT and CDR2 YENEEA. CDR3 DNA sequence: TGTGTCAGCAGCTTAGGGAATAGAAAGCAGTTCTTC. It translates to CVSSLGNRKQFF.

This rearrangement joins TRBV28 to TRBJ2-7; perhaps TRBD1 as D (6 bases). Trimming shortened V by 11 bases and J by 3 bases, and 14 bases separated the two germline ends. The CDR3 extends over 12 amino acids. Germline CDR1 is MDHEN and CDR2 is SYDVKM. The CDR3 loop is CACSRGNYEQYF. The DNA of the CDR3 is TGTGCCTGCTCTAGGGGGAACTACGAGCAGTACTTC.

The chain links TRBV5-5 to TRBJ2-1, with 10 bases fitting TRBD1. The J segment lost 7 bases and the V segment lost 1 base, leaving 8 bases of the junction unmatched. The CDR3 extends over 16 amino acids. Germline V gene sequence: CDR1 SGHKS, CDR2 YYEKEE (reference sequence). CDR3 sequence: CASSLPRDRGDNEQFF. The CDR3 nucleotides read TGTGCCAGCAGCTTGCCCCGGGACAGGGGTGATAATGAGCAGTTCTTC.

This clonotype was observed at least ten times. This chain uses TRBV30 with TRBJ2-5; TRBD2 aligns across 13 bases. This CDR3 region has 17 residues. CDR1 is GTSNPN and CDR2 is SVGIG in the germline V gene (reference sequence). J was trimmed by 6 bases and V by 1 base; bases with no gene match: 11. CDR3 coding DNA: TGTGCCTGGAGTGGGCTCCGACTAGCGGGAGGTTCGAAGACCCAGTACTTC. Translating gives CAWSGLRLAGGSKTQYF.

Note on this clonotype: This could be a read error, since a much larger clone is one nucleotide away. The J gene is TRBJ1-5, the V gene TRBV11-2; D might be TRBD1 (5 bases). From germline, CDR1 is SGHAT and CDR2 FQNNGV. The CDR3 extends over 16 amino acids. CDR3 in amino acids: CASSSHLGAGNQPQRF. DNA of the CDR3: TGTGCCAGCAGCTCCCATCTAGGGGCGGGCAATCAGCCCCAGCGTTTT.

This clonotype has ten or more counts. This rearrangement joins TRBV7-9 to TRBJ1-4, with 10 bases that match TRBD1. This CDR3 has 16 amino acids. Trimming cost V 0 bases and J 6 bases; bases outside gene matches: 4. CDR1 SEHNR and CDR2 FQNEAQ come from the germline V gene (reference sequence). This CDR3 reads CASSLASGQGDEKLFF. Written as DNA, the CDR3 is TGTGCCAGCAGCTTAGCGTCCGGACAGGGGGATGAAAAACTGTTTTTT.

For this clonotype: It is likely a read error: a sequence one base away is far more abundant. The chain combines TRBV11-3 with TRBJ2-5, with D tentatively TRBD1 (6 bases). The CDR3 is 11 residues long. Germline V gene sequence: CDR1 SGHNT, CDR2 YENEEA. The CDR3 DNA reads as TGTACCAGCATGAGGGGGGAGACCCAGTACTTC. Its translation: CTSMRGETQYF.

Concerning this clonotype: A read error may be the cause here, since a much bigger clone is one base away. V is TRBV24-1 and J is TRBJ2-1; the match to TRBD2 covers 11 bases. The CDR3 loop spans 17 amino acids. Germline loops: CDR1 KGHDR, CDR2 SFDVKD. CDR3 residues: CATSDISGRASCNEQFF. In DNA, the CDR3 is TGTGCCACCAGTGATATTAGCGGGAGGGCTTCCTGCAATGAGCAGTTCTTC.